The clone carrying this TCR beta chain appeared many times. Time point indicated: newly diagnosed GD, antithyroid drugs for less than 3 months. Making the TCR library involved RNA that had been extracted from PBMCs. The data derive from a study of regulatory T cells in long-lasting Graves disease. Arm-PCR of CDR3 regions and iRepertoire HTBI primers were the basis on which TCR beta libraries were built. TCRdb called the multiplex PCR reads again in MiXCR, with one record for every CDR3 protein. Here the sample spans hundreds of thousands of distinct CDR3 sequences, more than 10% being singletons. V was clipped by 5 bases and J by 0 bases; unmatched bases: 9. Per the germline V gene, CDR1 is DFQATT and CDR2 is SNEGSKA (reference sequence). The CDR3 runs 15 residues. This same sample was also taken into another study, of T cells in Graves' hyperthyroidism and ophthalmopathy.

The starting material was peripheral blood mononuclear cells (PBMCs), obtained at new diagnosis, from a patient treated with antithyroid drugs. This clonotype originated in a woman in her 30s with Graves disease. The chain combines TRBV20-1 with TRBJ1-1; 7 bases fit TRBD1. The CDR3 here is CSAPTRDSLNTEAFF. DNA of the CDR3: TGCAGTGCTCCCACCCGGGACAGCCTGAACACTGAAGCTTTCTTT.